This passage covers 10 T cell receptor beta chains from one sample sequenced in a study of blood T cell repertoires in COVID-19. TCRdb keeps only in-frame clones here, not all; method: immunoSEQ multiplex PCR. The sample consists of some 180,000 clones, more than 80% of them appearing once. Source material: peripheral blood. The receptors come from a human donor in a cohort sampled during active COVID-19.

The V call is TRBV6-1, the J call TRBJ1-2; TRBD1 matches 9 bases. The ends lost 0 bases at V and 7 bases at J; junction bases unmatched: 3. Germline V CDR1 and CDR2: MNHNS, SASEGT. The CDR3 is made up of 14 amino acids. For the CDR3, the DNA is TGTGCCAGCAGTGAAGCAGGGACAGGGACTGGCTACACCTTC. Protein product: CASSEAGTGTGYTF.

The CDR3: CASSQNRGPNSPLHF. In nucleotides, the CDR3 is TGTGCCAGCAGCCAAAACAGGGGCCCTAATTCACCCCTCCACTTT. The V call is TRBV14, the J call TRBJ1-6, with 7 bases identical to TRBD1. This CDR3 spans 15 amino acids. J lost 6 bases, V lost 2 bases, and 4 bases had no gene match. CDR1 is SGHDN and CDR2 is FVKESK in the germline V gene.

This chain uses TRBV3-1 (or the pseudogene TRBV3-2) with TRBJ2-1; D is ambiguous. The CDR3 extends over 14 amino acids. Trimming removed 4 bases at V and 7 bases at J, with 14 bases between. Germline assignment: CDR1 LGHDT and CDR2 YNNKEL (reference sequence). This CDR3 reads CASSPQNYQNEQFF. The CDR3 DNA sequence: TGTGCCAGCAGCCCGCAAAACTACCAAAATGAGCAGTTCTTC.

The V gene is TRBV13, the J gene TRBJ1-3; D may be TRBD1 (5 bases). The V end lost 2 bases, the J end lost 10 bases, and 6 bases lay between the germline ends. The CDR3 spans 11 residues. Germline values: CDR1 PRHDT, CDR2 FYEKMQ (reference sequence). This CDR3 reads CASSLTGTIYF. For the CDR3, the DNA is TGTGCCAGCAGCTTAACAGGAACCATATATTTT.

The chain recombines TRBV5-4 with TRBJ2-7; no clear D. Trimming pared 0 bases from V and 0 bases from J, leaving 4 bases between. Germline CDR1 SGHNT, CDR2 YYREEE (reference sequence). CDR3 length: 13 amino acids. CDR3 nucleotide sequence: TGTGCCAGCAGCTTGGCCCTCTCCTACGAGCAGTACTTC. It translates to CASSLALSYEQYF.

This clone was observed a handful of times. The chain is built from TRBV11-2 and TRBJ2-7, with TRBD1 matching over 7 bases. V dropped 2 bases and J dropped 3; count of bases not matched to a gene: 10. Germline CDR1 reads SGHAT; CDR2 reads FQNNGV. There are 16 residues in the CDR3. The CDR3 region has the DNA TGTGCCAGCAGCTTATTCGGTGGGACAGTATACTACGAGCAGTACTTC. This encodes CASSLFGGTVYYEQYF.

V usage is TRBV24-1 and J usage is TRBJ1-2; TRBD1 matches 8 bases. In germline, CDR1 is KGHDR, CDR2 SFDVKD. The CDR3 has 14 amino acids. The trim removed 4 bases at V and 6 bases at J, leaving 6 bases unmatched. The CDR3 region is CATSDPDRGNGYTF. CDR3 nucleotide sequence: TGTGCCACCAGTGACCCTGACAGGGGCAATGGCTACACCTTC.

This clone has just one count. This sequence joins TRBV6-5 and TRBJ2-1, with 9 positions matching TRBD1. The junction had 5 bases not matched to a gene; V was cut back by 4 bases and J by 7 bases. Germline lookup yields CDR1 MNHEY and CDR2 SVGAGI. The length of the CDR3 is 14 residues. The CDR3, as DNA: TGTGCCAGCAGTTCCCCGGACAGGGGAAATGAGCAGTTCTTC. This sequence encodes CASSSPDRGNEQFF.

In its sample, this clone was seen once. This chain connects TRBV7-9 to TRBJ1-4; the D gene is possibly TRBD1 (6 bases). The CDR3 consists of 16 residues. Trimming stripped 3 bases from V and 2 bases from J, with 13 bases between. Germline V lookup: CDR1 SEHNR, CDR2 FQNEAQ (reference sequence). The CDR3 protein is CASSFSTGLTNEKLFF. CDR3 in DNA: TGTGCCAGCAGCTTTTCCACAGGGCTTACTAATGAAAAACTGTTTTTT.

V and J are TRBV19 and TRBJ1-6; D not resolved. The V and J ends lost 10 bases and 10 bases respectively, with 17 bases between them. Per germline, CDR1 LNHDA and CDR2 SQIVND (reference sequence). The CDR3 is 13 amino acids. The CDR3 reads CATSSGYRSPLHF. The CDR3 nucleotides are TGTGCCACCTCGTCGGGGTACCGGTCACCCCTCCACTTT.